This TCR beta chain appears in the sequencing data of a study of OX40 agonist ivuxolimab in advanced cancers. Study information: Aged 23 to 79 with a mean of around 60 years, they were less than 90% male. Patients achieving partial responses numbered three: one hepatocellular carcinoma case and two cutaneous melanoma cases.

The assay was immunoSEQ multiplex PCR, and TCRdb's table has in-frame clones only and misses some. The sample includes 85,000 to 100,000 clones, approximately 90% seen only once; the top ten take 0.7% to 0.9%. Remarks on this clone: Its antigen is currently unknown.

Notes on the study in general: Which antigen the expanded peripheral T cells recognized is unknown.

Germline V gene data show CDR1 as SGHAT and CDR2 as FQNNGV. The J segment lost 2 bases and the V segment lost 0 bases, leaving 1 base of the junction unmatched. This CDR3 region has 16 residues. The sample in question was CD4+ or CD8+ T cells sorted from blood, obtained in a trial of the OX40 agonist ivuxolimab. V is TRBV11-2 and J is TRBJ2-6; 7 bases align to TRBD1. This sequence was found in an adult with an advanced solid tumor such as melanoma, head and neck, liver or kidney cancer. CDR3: CASSLEGQTGANVLTF. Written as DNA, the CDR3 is TGTGCCAGCAGCTTAGAGGGACAGACTGGGGCCAACGTCCTGACTTTC.